The TCR beta chain described here comes from a study of PD-1 and CTLA-4 blockade in melanoma. Germline assignment: CDR1 SEHNR and CDR2 FQNEAQ (reference sequence). V was cut by 1 base and J by 4 bases, with 4 bases left in between. The CDR3 runs 13 residues. Profiled with immunoSEQ multiplex PCR; TCRdb holds only in-frame clones, not every one. The sample shows tens of thousands of clones, roughly 90% of them seen only once. This receptor was obtained from a human donor with melanoma. The V call is TRBV7-9, the J call TRBJ1-4; D unclear. The sequencing here drew on CD8+ T cells from peripheral blood, taken from a patient given anti-PD-1 treatment. The chain's CDR3 is CASSLGGNEKLFF. As DNA, the CDR3 is TGTGCCAGCAGCTTAGGGGGTAATGAAAAACTGTTTTTT.